Shown below are 7 T cell receptor beta chains from a single sample sequenced in a study of blood T cell repertoires in COVID-19. The assay was immunoSEQ multiplex PCR, and TCRdb's table has in-frame clones only and misses some. The table has about 80,000 clones, over 65% seen once. Material: peripheral blood. The receptors originated from a man aged 50 to 60 with active or convalescent COVID-19.

J is TRBJ2-1 and V is TRBV7-6; the match to TRBD1 covers 10 bases. The trim removed 7 bases at V and 8 bases at J, leaving 14 bases unmatched. From germline, CDR1 is SGHVS and CDR2 FNYEAQ. The CDR3 contains 16 residues. The DNA of the CDR3 is TGTGCCAGCACCCTAAACCCGGGACAGGGGTTATATGAGCAGTTCTTC. Translating it yields CASTLNPGQGLYEQFF. The full variable domain, with the rest looked up from reference TRBV7-6 and TRBJ2-1, is GAGVSQSPRYKVTKRGQDVALRCDPISGHVSLYWYRQALGQGPEFLTYFNYEAQQDKSGLPNDRFSAERPEGSISTLTIQRTEQRDSAMYRCASTLNPGQGLYEQFFGPGTRLTVL.

This clone occurred a few times. The chain couples TRBV2 to TRBJ1-2; D may be TRBD1 (6 bases). Germline CDR1 SNHLY, CDR2 FYNNEI. This CDR3 has 14 amino acids. Trimming took 7 bases from V and 0 from J, leaving 12 bases between them. The CDR3 sequence is CASNLQGSNYGYTF. The CDR3 bases are TGTGCCAGCAACCTACAGGGATCTAACTATGGCTACACCTTC.

The genes are TRBV18 and TRBJ1-2, with 7 bases matching TRBD1. This CDR3 spans 15 amino acids. V lost 0 bases to trimming and J lost 3 bases; unmatched junction nucleotides: 4. Germline V gene data show CDR1 as KGHSH and CDR2 as LQKENI. The DNA of the CDR3 is TGTGCCAGCTCACCACCAGGGGGCGCGGACTATGGCTACACCTTC. This sequence encodes CASSPPGGADYGYTF.

This chain links TRBV6-1 with TRBJ2-7; 12 nucleotides agree with TRBD2. Germline V lookup: CDR1 MNHNS, CDR2 SASEGT. This CDR3 region has 18 residues. Trimming at V came to 2 bases and at J to 3 bases, leaving 11 bases not matched to a gene. The CDR3 nucleotides are TGTGCCAGCAGTGAATTCCGGACTAGCGGGGTCTACCGCTACGAGCAGTACTTC. Its protein product is CASSEFRTSGVYRYEQYF.

This chain joins TRBV6-5 and TRBJ1-3, with 8 bases matching TRBD1. Trimming cost V 2 bases and J 4 bases; bases outside gene matches: 7. The CDR3 is made up of 16 amino acids. CDR1 is MNHEY, CDR2 SVGAGI, per germline. CDR3 loop: CASSYQRTGKGNTIYF. The CDR3 DNA reads TGTGCCAGCAGTTACCAACGGACAGGGAAGGGAAACACCATATATTTT.

This rearrangement joins TRBV7-2 to TRBJ1-2; 7 bases are shared with TRBD1. This CDR3 is 15 amino acids long. V shed 1 base, J shed 4 bases, and the junction held 6 bases outside the gene matches. Germline lookup yields CDR1 SGHTA and CDR2 FQGNSA. The CDR3 protein is CASSLGPGGLYGYTF. As DNA, the CDR3 is TGTGCCAGCAGCTTAGGGCCAGGGGGACTCTATGGCTACACCTTC. The full variable domain, completed using reference TRBV7-2 and TRBJ1-2, is GAGVSQSPSNKVTEKGKDVELRCDPISGHTALYWYRQSLGQGLEFLIYFQGNSAPDKSGLPSDRFSAERTGGSVSTLTIQRTQQEDSAVYLCASSLGPGGLYGYTFGSGTRLTVV.

The chain employs TRBV7-8 and TRBJ2-7; TRBD2 agrees at 8 bases. Trimming cost V 1 base and J 6 bases; bases outside gene matches: 8. The CDR3 totals 15 residues. Germline assignment: CDR1 SGHVS and CDR2 FQNEAQ. CDR3 residues: CASSLVGTRDSEQYF. DNA of the CDR3: TGTGCCAGCAGCTTAGTCGGGACTAGGGATAGCGAGCAGTACTTC.